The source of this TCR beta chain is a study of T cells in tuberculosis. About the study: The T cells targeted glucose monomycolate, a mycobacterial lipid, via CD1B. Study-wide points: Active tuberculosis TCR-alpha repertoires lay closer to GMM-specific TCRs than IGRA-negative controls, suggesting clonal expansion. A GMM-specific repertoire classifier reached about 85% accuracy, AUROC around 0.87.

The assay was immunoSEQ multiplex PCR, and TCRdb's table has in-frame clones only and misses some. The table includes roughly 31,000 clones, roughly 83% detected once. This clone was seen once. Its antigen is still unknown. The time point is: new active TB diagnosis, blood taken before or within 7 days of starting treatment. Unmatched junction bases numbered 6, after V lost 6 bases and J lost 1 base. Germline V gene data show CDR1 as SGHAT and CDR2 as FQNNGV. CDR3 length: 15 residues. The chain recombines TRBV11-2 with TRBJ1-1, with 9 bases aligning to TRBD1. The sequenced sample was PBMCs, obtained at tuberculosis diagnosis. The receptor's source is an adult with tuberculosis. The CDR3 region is CASSPQGAQNTEAFF. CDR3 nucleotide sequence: TGTGCCAGCAGTCCACAGGGGGCACAGAACACTGAAGCTTTCTTT.